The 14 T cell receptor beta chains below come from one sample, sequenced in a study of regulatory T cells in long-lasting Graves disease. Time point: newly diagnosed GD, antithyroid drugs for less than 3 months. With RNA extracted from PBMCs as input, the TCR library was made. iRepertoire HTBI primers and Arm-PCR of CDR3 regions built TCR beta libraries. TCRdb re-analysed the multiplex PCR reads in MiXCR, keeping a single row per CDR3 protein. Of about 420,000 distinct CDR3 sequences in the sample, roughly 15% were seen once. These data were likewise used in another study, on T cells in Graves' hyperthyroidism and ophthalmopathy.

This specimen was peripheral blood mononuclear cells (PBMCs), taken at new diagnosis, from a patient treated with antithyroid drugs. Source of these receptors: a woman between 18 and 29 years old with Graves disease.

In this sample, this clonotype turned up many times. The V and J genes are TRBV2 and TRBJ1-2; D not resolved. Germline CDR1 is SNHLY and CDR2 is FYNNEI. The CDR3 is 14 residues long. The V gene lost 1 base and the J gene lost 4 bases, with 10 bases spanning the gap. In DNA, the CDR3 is TGTGCCAGCAGTGAAGGGCGGCCTTCCTATGGCTACACCTTC. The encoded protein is CASSEGRPSYGYTF.

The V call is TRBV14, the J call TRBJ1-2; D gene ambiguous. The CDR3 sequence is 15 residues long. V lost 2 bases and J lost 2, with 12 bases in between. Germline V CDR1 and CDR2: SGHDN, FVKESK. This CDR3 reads CASSQLSVTNYGYTF. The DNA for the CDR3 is TGTGCCAGCAGCCAACTTTCCGTTACCAACTATGGCTACACCTTC.

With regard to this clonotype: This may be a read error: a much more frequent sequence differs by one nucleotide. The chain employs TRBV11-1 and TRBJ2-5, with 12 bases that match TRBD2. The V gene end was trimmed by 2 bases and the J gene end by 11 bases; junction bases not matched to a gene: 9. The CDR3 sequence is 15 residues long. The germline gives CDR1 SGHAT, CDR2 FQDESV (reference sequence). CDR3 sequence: CASSLSLAGGQEQYF. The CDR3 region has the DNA TGTGCCAGCAGCTTAAGTCTAGCGGGAGGGCAGGAGCAGTACTTC.

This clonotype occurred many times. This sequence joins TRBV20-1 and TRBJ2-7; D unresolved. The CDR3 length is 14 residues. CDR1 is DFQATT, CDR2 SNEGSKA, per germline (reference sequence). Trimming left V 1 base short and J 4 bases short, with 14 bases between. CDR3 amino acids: CSARGQLASYEQYF. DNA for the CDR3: TGCAGTGCTAGAGGGCAACTTGCGAGTTACGAGCAGTACTTC.

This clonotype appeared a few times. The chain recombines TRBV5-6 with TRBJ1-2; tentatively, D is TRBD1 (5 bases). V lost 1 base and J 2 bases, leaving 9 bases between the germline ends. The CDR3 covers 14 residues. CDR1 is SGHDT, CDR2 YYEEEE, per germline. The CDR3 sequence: CASSLTGNNYGYTF. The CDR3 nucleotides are TGTGCCAGCAGCTTGACAGGTAACAACTATGGCTACACCTTC.

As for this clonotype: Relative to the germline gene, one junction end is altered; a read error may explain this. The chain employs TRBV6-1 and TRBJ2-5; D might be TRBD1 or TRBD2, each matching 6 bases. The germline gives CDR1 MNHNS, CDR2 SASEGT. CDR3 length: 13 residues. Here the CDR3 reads CASIGGSGETRYF. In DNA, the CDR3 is TGTGCCAGCATAGGGGGTAGCGGAGAGACCCGGTACTTC.

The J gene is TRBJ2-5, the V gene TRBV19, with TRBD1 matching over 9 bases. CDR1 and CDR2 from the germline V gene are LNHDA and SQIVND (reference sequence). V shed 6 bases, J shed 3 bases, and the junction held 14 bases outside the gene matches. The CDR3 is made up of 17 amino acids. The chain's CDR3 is CASSTGTGRPWEETQYF. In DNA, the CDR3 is TGTGCCAGTAGCACCGGGACAGGGAGACCCTGGGAAGAGACCCAGTACTTC.

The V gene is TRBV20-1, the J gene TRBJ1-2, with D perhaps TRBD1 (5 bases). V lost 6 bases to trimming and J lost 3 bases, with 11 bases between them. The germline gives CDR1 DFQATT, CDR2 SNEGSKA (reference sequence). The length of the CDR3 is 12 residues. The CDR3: CSARQPHYGYTF. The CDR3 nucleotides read TGCAGTGCGCGACAGCCACACTATGGCTACACCTTC.

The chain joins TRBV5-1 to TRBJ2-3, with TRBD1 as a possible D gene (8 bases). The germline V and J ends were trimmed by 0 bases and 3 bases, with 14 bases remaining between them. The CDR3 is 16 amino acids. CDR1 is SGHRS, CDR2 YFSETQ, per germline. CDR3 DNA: TGCGCCAGCAGCTTGGGACAGGGGAGGGGAACAGATACGCAGTATTTT. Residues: CASSLGQGRGTDTQYF.

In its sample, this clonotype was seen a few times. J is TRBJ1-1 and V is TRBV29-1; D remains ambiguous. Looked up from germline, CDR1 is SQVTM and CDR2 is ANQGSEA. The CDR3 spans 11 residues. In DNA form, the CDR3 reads TGCAGTTCTGAGGGGAACACTGAAGCTTTCTTT. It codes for CSSEGNTEAFF.

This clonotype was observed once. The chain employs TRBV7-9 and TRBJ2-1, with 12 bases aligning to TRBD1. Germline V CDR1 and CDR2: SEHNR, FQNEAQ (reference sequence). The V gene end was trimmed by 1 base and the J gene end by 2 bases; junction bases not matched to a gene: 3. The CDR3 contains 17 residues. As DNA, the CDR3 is TGTGCCAGCAGCTTAGTGGGGACAGGGGGCGCCTACAATGAGCAGTTCTTC. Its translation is CASSLVGTGGAYNEQFF.

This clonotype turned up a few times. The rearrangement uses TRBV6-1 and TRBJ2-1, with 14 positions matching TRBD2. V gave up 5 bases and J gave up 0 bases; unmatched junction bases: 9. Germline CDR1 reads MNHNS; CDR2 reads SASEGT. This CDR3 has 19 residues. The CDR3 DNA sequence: TGTGCCAGCAGTAACCTCTTTGGGACTAGCGGGGGCTCCTACAATGAGCAGTTCTTC. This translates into CASSNLFGTSGGSYNEQFF.

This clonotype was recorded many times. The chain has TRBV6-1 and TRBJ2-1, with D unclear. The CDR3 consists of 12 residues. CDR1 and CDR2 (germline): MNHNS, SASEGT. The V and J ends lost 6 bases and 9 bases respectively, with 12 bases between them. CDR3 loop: CASRLVASEQFF. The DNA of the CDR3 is TGTGCCAGCAGATTAGTAGCTAGTGAGCAGTTCTTC.

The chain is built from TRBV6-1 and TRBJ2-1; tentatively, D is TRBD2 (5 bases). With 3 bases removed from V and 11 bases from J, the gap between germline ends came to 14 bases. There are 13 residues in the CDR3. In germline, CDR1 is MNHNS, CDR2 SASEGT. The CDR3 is CASSDSVQGKQFF. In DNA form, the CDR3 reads TGTGCCAGCAGTGATAGCGTCCAAGGGAAGCAGTTCTTC.